This T cell receptor beta chain is drawn from a study of cytomegalovirus exposure and HLA in healthy donors. Produced via immunoSEQ multiplex PCR; TCRdb's table is partial and in-frame only. The sample holds 200,000 or so clones, around 80% seen once. Comments on this clone: Its specificity is not known.

Findings and caveats of the study: The tendency of first-cohort TCR clusters to co-occur in the 120 or so validation repertoires emerged from a later analysis.

The CDR3 is made up of 13 amino acids. Germline CDR1 is SQVTM and CDR2 is ANQGSEA. V shed 3 bases and J shed 5 bases, with 13 bases lying between them. This chain joins TRBV29-1 and TRBJ2-5; perhaps TRBD1 as D (5 bases). Sequencing was done on a sample of PBMCs. The TCR originated in a woman aged 30 to 39 in good health and CMV-seropositive. The CDR3 loop is CSVDSGNRETQYF. CDR3 nucleotide sequence: TGCAGCGTTGACTCAGGGAATAGGGAGACCCAGTACTTC.